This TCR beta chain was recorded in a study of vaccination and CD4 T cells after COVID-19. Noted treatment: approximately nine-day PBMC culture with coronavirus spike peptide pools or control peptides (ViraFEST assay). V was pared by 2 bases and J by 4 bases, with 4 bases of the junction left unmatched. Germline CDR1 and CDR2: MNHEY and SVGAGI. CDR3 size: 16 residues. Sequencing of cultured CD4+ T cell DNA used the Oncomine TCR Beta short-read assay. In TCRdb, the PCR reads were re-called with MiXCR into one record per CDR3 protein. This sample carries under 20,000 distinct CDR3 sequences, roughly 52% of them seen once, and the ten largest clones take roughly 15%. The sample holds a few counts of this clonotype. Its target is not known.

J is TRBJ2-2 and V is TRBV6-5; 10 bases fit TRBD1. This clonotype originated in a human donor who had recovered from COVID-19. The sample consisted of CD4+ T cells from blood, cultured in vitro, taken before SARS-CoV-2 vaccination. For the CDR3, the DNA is TGTGCCAGCAGTTACACAGACAGGGGGCGCACCGGGGAGCTGTTTTTT. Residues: CASSYTDRGRTGELFF.